A single sample gave rise to the 5 T cell receptor beta chains below, sequenced in a study of T cells in Graves' hyperthyroidism and ophthalmopathy. There were TCR beta CDR3 regions amplified from RNA transcripts. HTBI primers drove first-round RT-PCR of the TCR CDR3. One entry per CDR3 protein, called by TCRdb with MiXCR from the multiplex PCR reads. The table has around 350,000 distinct CDR3 sequences, 20% to 25% seen once. Sequenced input: blood. The receptors were gathered from a man aged 50-59 years with Graves' hyperthyroidism.

This clonotype was seen a few times. This rearrangement joins TRBV2 to TRBJ2-1; TRBD2 matches at 10 bases. The V and J ends lost 6 bases and 3 bases, in that order; junction bases with no gene match: 5. This CDR3 region has 15 residues. Germline CDR1 is SNHLY and CDR2 is FYNNEI. CDR3 DNA: TGTGCCAGCAGGGGGGGGACTAGCGACTACAATGAGCAGTTCTTC. The encoded protein is CASRGGTSDYNEQFF.

V is TRBV29-1 and J is TRBJ1-1, with D unclear. V lost 4 bases, J lost 1 base, and 7 bases lay in between. Looked up from germline, CDR1 is SQVTM and CDR2 is ANQGSEA. CDR3 length: 12 amino acids. The CDR3 reads CSVGPPNTEAFF. Here the CDR3 DNA reads TGCAGCGTTGGACCGCCGAACACTGAAGCTTTCTTT.

Only a few counts were recorded for this clonotype. The V call is TRBV6-2 or TRBV6-3, the J call TRBJ1-2, with D perhaps TRBD1 (6 bases). The V end lost 6 bases, the J end lost 4 bases, and 15 bases lay between the germline ends. Germline loops: CDR1 MNHEY, CDR2 SVGEGT. There are 14 residues in the CDR3. The CDR3 bases are TGTGCCAGCAGAAATGTACAGGGACCCTATGGCTACACCTTC. Amino acids: CASRNVQGPYGYTF.

This clonotype turned up a few times. The J gene is TRBJ2-2, the V gene TRBV29-1; 7 bases are a match to TRBD1. V shed 4 bases, J shed 3 bases, and the junction held 5 bases outside the gene matches. The germline V gene encodes CDR1 SQVTM and CDR2 ANQGSEA. The CDR3 loop spans 14 amino acids. The CDR3 DNA reads as TGCAGCGTTGGACAGGGTGCGTACACCGGGGAGCTGTTTTTT. As protein: CSVGQGAYTGELFF.

V is TRBV19 and J is TRBJ1-1; TRBD1 might be the D (5 bases). Trimming stripped 5 bases from V and 5 bases from J, with 12 bases between. The germline CDR1 and CDR2 sequences are LNHDA and SQIVND (reference sequence). This CDR3 is built from 13 residues. The DNA of the CDR3 is TGTGCCAGTAGTTCACAGGCGTGGACTGAAGCTTTCTTT. Translating it yields CASSSQAWTEAFF.